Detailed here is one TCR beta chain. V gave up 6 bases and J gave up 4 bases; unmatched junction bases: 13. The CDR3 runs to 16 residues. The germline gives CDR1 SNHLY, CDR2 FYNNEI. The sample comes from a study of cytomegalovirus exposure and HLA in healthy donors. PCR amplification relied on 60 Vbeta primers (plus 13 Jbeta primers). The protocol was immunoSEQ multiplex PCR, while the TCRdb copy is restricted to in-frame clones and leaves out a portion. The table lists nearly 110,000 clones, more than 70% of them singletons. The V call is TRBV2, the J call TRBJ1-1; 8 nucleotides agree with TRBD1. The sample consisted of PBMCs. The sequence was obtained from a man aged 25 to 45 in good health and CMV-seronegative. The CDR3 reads CASSELPTGVGTEAFF. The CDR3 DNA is TGTGCCAGCAGCGAATTGCCGACAGGGGTCGGCACTGAAGCTTTCTTT. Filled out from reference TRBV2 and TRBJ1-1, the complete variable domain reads EPEVTQTPSHQVTQMGQEVILRCVPISNHLYFYWYRQILGQKVEFLVSFYNNEISEKSEIFDDQFSVERPDGSNFTLKIRSTKLEDSAMYFCASSELPTGVGTEAFFGQGTRLTVV.